This TCR beta chain comes out of a study of control samples from healthy donors and cancer patients. The CDR3 covers 13 residues. Trimming removed 4 bases from V and 8 bases from J; junction bases left unmatched: 6. CDR1 SGHDT and CDR2 YYEEEE come from the germline V gene. Libraries were prepared by immunoSEQ multiplex PCR; TCRdb keeps only in-frame clonotypes and omits some of them. The sample comprises some 99,000 clones, around 89% of which are singletons, and 15% to 20% rests with the top ten. The rearrangement uses TRBV5-6 and TRBJ2-1, with 7 bases lining up with TRBD1. The clonotype comes from a woman in her 50s in good health. Sequencing was carried out using blood. The chain's CDR3 is CASSERQGDEQFF. The CDR3 region has the DNA TGTGCCAGCAGCGAGCGGCAGGGGGATGAGCAGTTCTTC.